This TCR beta chain was profiled in a study of long-term antiretroviral therapy in people with HIV (dated 2022 in TCRdb). Notes on the research overall: Collection of the earliest samples took place about a decade ahead of the 2015 WHO recommendation for immediate ART, at a time when ART was typically delayed until CD4 counts fell. About 35% of the 30 participants with HIV were female. Whether ART initiation and durable HIV suppression were associated with changes in peripheral blood TRB repertoire composition and diversity was tested in a retrospective serial study. The cohort contributed 150 to 200 cryopreserved PBMC samples from 25 to 35 adults with confirmed HIV infection, collected serially over a mean of about 6 years (range 1-12). Test extractions of a monoclonal T-cell line alongside 30 to 35 polyclonal samples showed no cross-contamination during QIAcube processing. The paper as a whole reports these results and caveats: Samples dated from the mid-2000s to the late 2010s, and the ART regimens used may be less effective than current ones. Inferences about post-ART repertoire changes are limited because no data were available on ART adherence, viral resistance or therapy changes. ART initiation was associated with a significant increase in TRB diversity, but diversity stayed significantly below transplant donor controls even after long-term ART. Because cell numbers in pre-ART samples were limited, unsorted PBMC were profiled instead of sorted CD4+ and CD8+ T cells. Owing to limited PBMC availability, only the TCR beta chain was sequenced, without alpha chain pairing. Expanded TRB clones identified before ART initiation dominated the repertoire at all time points, although this dominance fluctuated and declined in many PLHIV after ART. CDR3 length ranges in HIV repertoires were narrower than in controls, and network structure suggested an antigen-experienced repertoire with only a slight naive shift after ART.

The CDR3 spans 17 residues, from the cysteine through the phenylalanine. Solely the CDR3 DNA is kept, with 51 bases framed from the first base. From the germline V gene, CDR1 is KGHSH and CDR2 is LQKENI. V lost 0 bases and J lost 3 bases, and the count of bases not matched to a germline gene is 4. A remark on this clone: Its specific antigen is unknown. Per-base quality was not reported, and no clone a single base away is much larger than it.

To be included, a participant needed at least one PBMC sample from before ART initiation plus at least two post-ART samples. All participants with HIV were treated in the United States of America. Cryopreserved samples of 1-10 million PBMC were thawed and washed before DNA extraction. At the time of the earliest PBMC sample for each participant with HIV, ages ranged from about 23 to 60 years. Each participant contributed PBMC samples from 1-4 timepoints before ART initiation and 2-8 timepoints after ART initiation, with a median of 7 samples. Serial HIV viral load, CD4+ T-cell count, ART history and demographic data were obtained for every participant. Using a Qiagen kit on a QIAcube, genomic DNA was extracted from unsorted PBMC, with samples processed in batches of 12. The immunoSEQ hsTCRB v3.0 assay was used at survey level resolution to sequence the TRB variable region. The target sequencing depth for TRB was about 40,000-50,000 T-cell genomes per sample. TRB libraries were pooled and sequenced on an Illumina MiSeq using a v3 150-cycle kit. The original methods were these. Repertoire analysis was performed in R inside a reproducible Nextflow workflow that covered QC, data transformation and analysis. LymphoSeq2, an R package for exploring AIRR-Seq data, was used to implement custom analyses. A few samples that yielded fewer than 5000 total TRB sequences were excluded, so that approximately 200 HIV repertoires were analyzed. Of the approximately 190 retained HIV repertoires, about 61 were collected before and under 150 after ART initiation. Repertoires were downsampled to 5000 TRB nucleotide sequences, and summary statistics were averaged over 100 downsampling iterations. Only TRB sequences with CDR3 regions of at least seven amino acids were retained for analysis. A Shannon entropy-derived clonality score and the Gini coefficient were used to measure diversity. In the repertoire networks, any two of the top 5000 CDR3 amino acid sequences were connected whenever the two sequences differed by an edit distance of one. Antigen specificity groups and MHC restriction were predicted for TRB CDR3 amino acid sequences with GLIPH2. Known CMV, EBV, HIV or tissue antigen associations were flagged by matching CDR3 amino acid sequences against VDJdb and McPAS-TCR. Pre-ART, post-ART and control groups were compared with Wilcoxon signed-rank tests and Holm-Bonferroni correction. TCRdb holds this immuneACCESS table with in-frame rearrangements only. Some clones are missing; in checked studies, unresolved V genes explain under half, and the rest has no known cause. V and J calls and clone size are given by that table; D and trimming were obtained from the DNA. The sample table shows about 21,000 clones, and approximately 80% are seen once. The ten largest clonotypes hold 3% to 4.5% of the sample.

The source is a man in his late teens or twenties with HIV. The sequencing here drew on unsorted PBMCs, taken around 4 years after starting antiretroviral therapy. The sequence is built from TRBV18 and TRBJ2-1; 11 central nucleotides agree with TRBD1. CDR3 region: CASSPPIGTGGYNEQFF. The DNA sequence reads TGTGCCAGCTCACCACCGATTGGGACAGGGGGCTACAATGAGCAGTTCTTC. The full variable domain, completed from the reference TRBV18 and TRBJ2-1 proteins outside the CDR3, reads NAGVMQNPRHLVRRRGQEARLRCSPMKGHSHVYWYRQLPEEGLKFMVYLQKENIIDESGMPKERFSAEFPKEGPSILRIQQVVRGDSAAYFCASSPPIGTGGYNEQFFGPGTRLTVL.